These 10 T cell receptor beta chains share one sample of origin, sequenced in a study of blood T cell repertoires in COVID-19. Assay used: immunoSEQ multiplex PCR; TCRdb lists only in-frame clones, some missing. This table has about 240,000 clones, around 84% appearing once. Input material: peripheral blood. Receptor source: a woman in her 70s with active or convalescent COVID-19.

CDR3 loop: CASRPTGFGEKLFF. The CDR3 DNA is TGTGCCAGCAGACCCACAGGGTTTGGCGAAAAACTGTTTTTT. This chain joins TRBV27 and TRBJ1-4, with a weak D call TRBD1 (6 bases). CDR1 and CDR2 from the germline V gene are MNHEY and SMNVEV (reference sequence). CDR3 length: 14 residues. V gave up 6 bases and J gave up 8 bases, with 16 bases separating them.

This clone was counted only a few times. This sequence joins TRBV6-5 and TRBJ1-5; D is undetermined. V was trimmed by 8 bases and J by 2 bases, leaving 10 bases between them. The germline V gene encodes CDR1 MNHEY and CDR2 SVGAGI. The CDR3 runs to 13 residues. The CDR3 nucleotides read TGTGCCAGCCTTCCTCCTGGCAATCAGCCCCAGCATTTT. As protein: CASLPPGNQPQHF.

The chain couples TRBV10-1 to TRBJ2-7; no clear D gene. This CDR3 has 14 residues. Germline-derived CDR1 and CDR2 are WNHNN and SYGVQD (reference sequence). Trimming removed 0 bases at V and 0 bases at J, with 6 bases between. The CDR3: CASSESRDSYEQYF. The CDR3 DNA sequence: TGCGCCAGCAGTGAGTCGAGAGACTCCTACGAGCAGTACTTC.

The chain joins TRBV4-3 to TRBJ2-5; the match to TRBD2 covers 8 bases. Per germline, CDR1 LGHNA and CDR2 YSLEER. Losses at the gene ends were 0 bases for V and 5 bases for J; bases not matched to a gene: 8. CDR3 length: 16 amino acids. The CDR3 spells CASSQEGGASGETQYF. CDR3 nucleotide sequence: TGCGCCAGCAGCCAAGAAGGCGGCGCTAGCGGGGAGACCCAGTACTTC.

J is TRBJ2-1 and V is TRBV24-1; D perhaps matches TRBD2 (6 bases). Germline CDR1 is KGHDR and CDR2 is SFDVKD. The ends were cut back, 5 bases at V and 4 bases at J, with 17 bases in the middle. This CDR3 is built from 16 residues. The CDR3 loop is CATSVGTGEGYNEQFF. The CDR3 nucleotides are TGTGCCACCAGTGTGGGGACTGGGGAAGGATACAATGAGCAGTTCTTC.

The chain couples TRBV24-1 to TRBJ2-7, with 7 positions matching TRBD1. Germline loops: CDR1 KGHDR, CDR2 SFDVKD. This CDR3 spans 14 amino acids. V was pared by 3 bases and J by 6 bases, with 7 bases of the junction left unmatched. This chain's CDR3 is CATSDPQGTREQYF. CDR3 nucleotides: TGTGCCACCAGTGATCCACAGGGGACCCGCGAGCAGTACTTC.

The V call is TRBV2, the J call TRBJ2-3; 9 nucleotides align to TRBD1. The germline V gene encodes CDR1 SNHLY and CDR2 FYNNEI. The V segment lost 0 bases and the J segment 4 bases; nucleotides outside the gene matches: 2. CDR3 length: 15 residues. This CDR3 is CASSEAGQGPDTQYF. The CDR3 DNA sequence: TGTGCCAGCAGTGAAGCGGGACAGGGCCCAGATACGCAGTATTTT.

The rearrangement joins TRBV21-1 to TRBJ2-7; TRBD1, the table's D call, lacks a check against the DNA. TRBV21-1 represents a pseudogene. The CDR3 length is 16 residues. CDR3 DNA: TGTGCCAGCAGCGACCACGCGGGACAGGCCTCCTACGAGCAGTACTTC. This translates into CASSDHAGQASYEQYF.

The V gene is TRBV24-1, the J gene TRBJ1-2; no clear D. Germline lookup yields CDR1 KGHDR and CDR2 SFDVKD. V was cut by 1 base and J by 5 bases, with 7 bases left in between. CDR3 length: 13 residues. The CDR3 region has the DNA TGTGCCACCAGTGATTTAGGAGGGTATGGCTACACCTTC. Translation gives CATSDLGGYGYTF.

The chain carries TRBV18 and TRBJ2-2, with TRBD1 matching 7 bases. V was clipped by 3 bases and J by 5 bases; unmatched bases: 12. The CDR3 consists of 17 residues. Germline V gene sequence: CDR1 KGHSH, CDR2 LQKENI. This CDR3 reads CASSPPDRAKITGELFF. DNA for the CDR3: TGTGCCAGCTCACCCCCCGACAGGGCAAAAATAACCGGGGAGCTGTTTTTT.